This record looks at one T cell receptor beta chain sequence and its context. Its cognate antigen is unknown. This CDR3 spans 17 amino acids. In germline, CDR1 is SGHTS, CDR2 YDEGEE. V was pared by 6 bases and J by 1 base, with 13 bases of the junction left unmatched. The data were obtained in a study of T cells in Graves' hyperthyroidism and ophthalmopathy. Pregnant or lactating patients were excluded, as were those with uncontrolled infection or other autoimmune disease. PBMCs were derived from roughly 10 ml fresh peripheral blood. Findings and limits, study-wide: Stable hyperthyroidism was separated from ophthalmopathy by a model based on 13 V-J features. In the blood, most expanded thyroid clonotypes above 0.001 appeared as well.

RNA transcripts were the template for amplifying TCR beta CDR3 regions. First-round RT-PCR of the TCR CDR3 relied on the HTBI primer set. TCRdb recomputed calls from the multiplex PCR reads with MiXCR, one row per CDR3 protein. The sample carries about 530,000 distinct CDR3 sequences, roughly 15% recorded once. The rearrangement uses TRBV5-8 and TRBJ2-1; 7 bases are a match to TRBD1. What was sequenced was blood. The source is a woman aged 18 to 35 with Graves' ophthalmopathy. In DNA, the CDR3 is TGTGCCAGCATGGGCACAAGTGGACAGGAATCCTACAATGAGCAGTTCTTC. It translates to CASMGTSGQESYNEQFF.